Below, one TCR beta chain is given with its context. Its antigen is unknown. PCR amplification relied on 60 Vbeta primers (plus 13 Jbeta primers). The table came from immunoSEQ multiplex PCR; TCRdb's copy has only in-frame clones and leaves some out. Of around 200,000 clones listed, around 80% were seen once; the top ten hold around 0.57%. Germline assignment: CDR1 KGHSH and CDR2 LQKENI. This CDR3 spans 16 amino acids. Trimming took 6 bases from V and 2 from J; bases not matched to a gene: 9. This entry comes from a study of cytomegalovirus exposure and HLA in healthy donors. Study findings and constraints: V- and J-gene trimming of TCR beta was linked (in a later analysis) to a missense DCLRE1C variant. Data from an earlier analysis indicated that most TCR beta V segments were productive either about 87% or about 30% of the time. Reports showed the classifier diagnosing cytomegalovirus status with high specificity and sensitivity. The listing of 150 to 200 TCR beta chains classed them as cytomegalovirus-associated.

The source is a woman aged 40 to 50 in good health and CMV-seronegative. Material for sequencing was PBMCs. This sequence joins TRBV18 and TRBJ2-3, with TRBD2 matching 9 bases. The chain's CDR3 is CASSTFSGGNTDTQYF. The CDR3 nucleotides are TGTGCCAGCTCGACGTTTAGCGGGGGTAACACAGATACGCAGTATTTT. Filled out from reference TRBV18 and TRBJ2-3, the complete variable domain reads NAGVMQNPRHLVRRRGQEARLRCSPMKGHSHVYWYRQLPEEGLKFMVYLQKENIIDESGMPKERFSAEFPKEGPSILRIQQVVRGDSAAYFCASSTFSGGNTDTQYFGPGTRLTVL.